The TCR beta chain under discussion was sequenced for a study of T cells in Graves' hyperthyroidism and ophthalmopathy. Findings and caveats of the study: In blood, most of the thyroid clonotypes expanded above 0.001 were also present.

A lack of ophthalmopathy progression within 18 months defined stable Graves' hyperthyroidism. Clinical symptoms, serum thyroxine and TRAb, thyroid ultrasound and orbital computed tomography were used for the diagnoses. PBMCs were sourced from less than 12 ml fresh peripheral blood. With regard to this clonotype: The target antigen is unknown.

The germline V gene encodes CDR1 SGHAT and CDR2 FQNNGV. V was trimmed by 5 bases and J by 4 bases, leaving 11 bases between them. This CDR3 is 13 amino acids long. Amplification targeted TCR beta CDR3 regions from RNA transcripts. First-round RT-PCR of the TCR CDR3 relied on the HTBI primer set. TCRdb recomputed calls from the multiplex PCR reads with MiXCR, one row per CDR3 protein. Here the sample spans about 480,000 distinct CDR3 sequences, about 15% being singletons. The chain carries TRBV11-2 and TRBJ1-1, with D unresolved. Material: blood. The receptor was isolated from a woman younger than 35 with Graves' hyperthyroidism. The CDR3 region has the DNA TGTGCCAGCAGCGCGGCCCCCGGCACTGAAGCTTTCTTT. Its translation: CASSAAPGTEAFF.